This paragraph reports one TCR beta chain. Its antigen remains unidentified. The data belong to a study of spatial heterogeneity in lung cancer. For the study at large: The donors comprised some 78 untreated early-stage non-small cell lung cancer patients. Consistently, beta-chain sequences turned up in larger numbers than alpha-chain sequences did.

Sample time point: blood at routine non-recurrence follow-up after resection. Researchers sequenced whole RNA taken from tumor, nontumor lung or frozen PBMC without sorting. Trimming stripped 2 bases from V and 6 bases from J, with 17 bases between. The CDR3 sequence is 15 residues long. Germline lookup yields CDR1 SGHRS and CDR2 YFSETQ. Study-wide results and limits: Blood carried ubiquitous expanded tumor TCRs more at resection than follow-up.

TCRdb re-analysed the 5' RACE reads in MiXCR, keeping a single row per CDR3 protein. This table has approximately 110,000 distinct CDR3 sequences, approximately 11% appearing once. The gene calls are TRBV5-1 and TRBJ2-5, with D perhaps given as TRBD1 or TRBD2 (5 bases each). The specimen comprised PBMCs, sampled at follow-up. The source of this sequence is a female donor with early-stage non-small cell lung cancer. This CDR3 reads CASSFSRGEPQTQYF. CDR3 DNA sequence: TGCGCCAGCAGCTTCTCCCGAGGGGAGCCCCAGACCCAGTACTTC.